Listed here is a single T cell receptor beta chain. This record comes from a study of cytomegalovirus exposure and HLA in healthy donors. Study-level background: Earlier work reported approximately 110 million unique TCR beta sequences from 150 million to 200 million T cells.

The PCR was carried out with 60 Vbeta primers and 13 Jbeta primers. Generated by immunoSEQ multiplex PCR, the TCRdb table keeps only in-frame clones and is missing some. The sample has approximately 90,000 clones; roughly three quarters are singletons. This CDR3 is built from 16 residues. Germline loops: CDR1 SEHNR, CDR2 FQNEAQ (reference sequence). The V gene end was trimmed by 11 bases and the J gene end by 4 bases; junction bases not matched to a gene: 14. The sequenced material came from PBMCs. This receptor was taken from a male donor in good health and CMV-seronegative. The chain carries TRBV7-9 and TRBJ1-1; 12 bases fit TRBD1. The CDR3 DNA reads as TGTGCCTCCCTCCCGGGGACAGGGGGCTTAGGCACTGAAGCTTTCTTT. This translates into CASLPGTGGLGTEAFF.